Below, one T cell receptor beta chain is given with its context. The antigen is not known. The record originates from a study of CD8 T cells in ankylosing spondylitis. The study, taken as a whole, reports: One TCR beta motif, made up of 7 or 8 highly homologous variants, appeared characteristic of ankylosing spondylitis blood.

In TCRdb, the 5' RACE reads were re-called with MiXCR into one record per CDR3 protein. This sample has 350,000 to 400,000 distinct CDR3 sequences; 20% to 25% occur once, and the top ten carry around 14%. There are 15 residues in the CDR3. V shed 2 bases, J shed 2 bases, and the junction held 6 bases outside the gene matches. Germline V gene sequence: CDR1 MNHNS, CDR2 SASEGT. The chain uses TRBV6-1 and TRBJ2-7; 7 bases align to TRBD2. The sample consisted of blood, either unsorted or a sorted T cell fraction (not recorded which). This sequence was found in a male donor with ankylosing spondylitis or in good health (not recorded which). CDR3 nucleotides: TGTGCCAGCAGTGAATTGGGGGGGGGAACCTACGAGCAGTACTTC. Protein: CASSELGGGTYEQYF.